These T cell receptor beta chains were read from a single sample in a study of neurological immune-mediated disorders. TCRdb redid the calling of the 5' RACE reads with MiXCR, one entry per CDR3 protein. Of roughly 50,000 distinct CDR3 sequences in the sample, approximately 15% were seen once. The sample comprised PBMCs. The receptors derive from a man aged 55-75 years in good health. The CDR3 runs from the conserved cysteine through the conserved F or W. Each record gives: V gene, J gene, clone size, D gene, CDR3 protein, CDR3 DNA. The D gene is left open where the match is weak. Clone sizes are given selectively: once, few, many, or a class where the clone is expanded.

>TRBV20-1|TRBJ2-3|many|NA
CSATLGRGTDTQYF
TGCAGTGCTACCCTTGGGCGGGGCACAGATACGCAGTATTTT
>TRBV20-1|TRBJ2-2|many|TRBD1
CSARQDRGAGELFF
TGCAGTGCTCGGCAGGACAGGGGGGCCGGGGAGCTGTTTTTT
>TRBV7-2|TRBJ2-3|many|NA
CASSFVGTDTQYF
TGTGCCAGCAGCTTTGTAGGAACAGATACGCAGTATTTT
>TRBV6-2/TRBV6-3|TRBJ1-5|many|NA
CASKDSNQPQHF
TGTGCCAGCAAGGATAGCAATCAGCCCCAGCATTTT
>TRBV20-1|TRBJ2-5|many|TRBD2
CSATHRRIAGEETQYF
TGCAGTGCTACCCACCGCCGGATAGCGGGAGAGGAGACCCAGTACTTC
>TRBV2|TRBJ1-2|many|NA
CASSEWRGLSYGYTF
TGTGCCAGCAGTGAATGGAGAGGCCTTTCCTATGGCTACACCTTC
>TRBV28|TRBJ1-1|many|TRBD1
CASSPGQSSEAFF
TGTGCCAGCAGCCCGGGACAGTCGTCCGAAGCTTTCTTT
>TRBV3-1|TRBJ2-7|many|TRBD1
CASSRISGGAGEQYF
TGTGCCAGCAGCCGAATATCAGGGGGCGCGGGGGAGCAGTACTTC
>TRBV12-3/TRBV12-4|TRBJ2-5|many|TRBD2
CASTTGGASRKTQYF
TGTGCCAGCACTACCGGGGGGGCTAGCAGAAAGACCCAGTACTTC
>TRBV20-1|TRBJ2-1|few|NA
CSAGRAEEQFF
TGCAGTGCTGGACGTGCCGAAGAGCAGTTCTTC
>TRBV12-3/TRBV12-4|TRBJ2-2|NA|NA
CASNEGGTLTGELFF
TGTGCCAGCAATGAGGGGGGGACACTCACCGGGGAGCTGTTTTTT
>TRBV6-6|TRBJ2-7|many|TRBD2
CASSYLVTSGTSGEQYF
TGTGCCAGCAGTTACCTCGTCACTAGCGGGACATCGGGTGAGCAGTACTTC
>TRBV5-1|TRBJ2-5|many|NA
CASSPGVETQYF
TGCGCCAGCAGCCCCGGAGTGGAGACCCAGTACTTC
>TRBV5-1|TRBJ2-3|many|NA
CASSFRPDTRTDTQYF
TGCGCCAGCAGCTTTCGTCCGGACACACGCACAGATACGCAGTATTTT
>TRBV20-1|TRBJ2-5|many|NA
CSATDGILQETQYF
TGCAGTGCTACGGACGGTATCCTTCAAGAGACCCAGTACTTC
>TRBV3-1|TRBJ2-7|many|NA
CASSQDWQGKYF
TGTGCCAGCAGCCAAGATTGGCAGGGGAAGTACTTC
>TRBV7-2|TRBJ2-2|many|TRBD2
CASSLRTSGSTGELFF
TGTGCCAGCAGCTTAAGGACTAGCGGGAGCACCGGGGAGCTGTTTTTT
>TRBV20-1|TRBJ2-2|many|NA
CSARPAEVGNTGELFF
TGCAGTGCCCGGCCGGCGGAAGTTGGGAACACCGGGGAGCTGTTTTTT
>TRBV28|TRBJ2-7|many|NA
CASRDYSYEQYF
TGTGCCAGCCGTGACTACTCCTACGAGCAGTACTTC
>TRBV5-8|TRBJ2-2|many|NA
CASSPALGIGTGELFF
TGTGCCAGCAGCCCGGCTCTGGGGATTGGCACCGGGGAGCTGTTTTTT